This TCR beta chain was sequenced during a study of T-cell reconstitution after alpha-beta-depleted transplantation in children. Between the trimmed V and J ends, which lost 0 bases and 7 bases, there was a span of 24 bases. The length of the CDR3 is 18 residues. Per the germline V gene, CDR1 is SGHRS and CDR2 is YFSETQ. The authors prepared the TCRbeta library with unique molecular identifiers. TCRdb re-derived calls from the PCR reads in MiXCR, one entry per CDR3 protein. The sample holds around 410,000 distinct CDR3 sequences, approximately 11% seen once. This material consisted of PBMCs from the stem cell graft donor, taken from the stem cell graft. V and J are TRBV5-1 and TRBJ2-3, with a possible D match to TRBD2 (6 bases). The receptor's source is a human donor who donated a stem cell graft to a child with acute myeloid leukemia. The CDR3 nucleotides read TGCGCCAGCAGCTTGGCCTCAGGGAGCCACCAACTAGCCAATACGCAGTATTTT. Its translation: CASSLASGSHQLANTQYF.